The 4 T cell receptor beta chains reported below all come from one sample, sequenced in a study of blood T cell repertoires in COVID-19. Sequenced by immunoSEQ multiplex PCR; TCRdb stores in-frame clones only, minus some. The repertoire includes approximately 220,000 clones, around four fifths of them detected once, and approximately 4.9% sits in the top ten. Sequencing was done on a sample of PBMCs or T cells enriched from blood (not recorded which). These receptors were collected from a woman between 45 and 60 years old who had been exposed to COVID-19.

The chain links TRBV7-2 to TRBJ1-2; tentative D call: TRBD1 (5 bases). The germline V and J ends were trimmed by 5 bases and 5 bases, with 21 bases remaining between them. The CDR3 sequence is 16 residues long. Germline V gene lookup returns CDR1 SGHTA and CDR2 FQGNSA. The CDR3 DNA follows: TGTGCCAGCAGCCCGGCGGGGCGCGCCTTAGGGTATGGCTACACCTTC. Its translation: CASSPAGRALGYGYTF.

This sequence joins TRBV10-3 and TRBJ2-2; weak D call: TRBD2 (6 bases). Germline V CDR1 and CDR2: ENHRY, SYGVKD. The length of the CDR3 is 14 residues. V dropped 6 bases and J dropped 2 bases, with 10 bases sitting between them. DNA of the CDR3: TGTGCCATCAGCCGACTAGACAACACCGGGGAGCTGTTTTTT. Translated, it gives CAISRLDNTGELFF.

In its sample, this clone was seen once. This chain uses TRBV10-3 with TRBJ2-1; TRBD2 matches at 10 bases. With V trimmed by 6 bases and J by 4 bases, 6 bases remained unmatched. The germline V gene encodes CDR1 ENHRY and CDR2 SYGVKD. There are 15 residues in the CDR3. The CDR3 bases are TGTGCCATCAGACCGGGACTAGCGACTTACAATGAGCAGTTCTTC. This codes for CAIRPGLATYNEQFF.

This clone was detected a few times. The V call is TRBV3-1 (or the pseudogene TRBV3-2), the J call TRBJ1-1, with 8 bases aligning to TRBD1. The CDR3 runs 14 residues. Trimming took 4 bases from V and 6 from J; bases not matched to a gene: 7. CDR1 LGHDT and CDR2 YNNKEL come from the germline V gene (reference sequence). CDR3 sequence: CASSPRGQGAEAFF. The CDR3 DNA follows: TGTGCCAGCAGCCCCCGAGGACAGGGTGCTGAAGCTTTCTTT.